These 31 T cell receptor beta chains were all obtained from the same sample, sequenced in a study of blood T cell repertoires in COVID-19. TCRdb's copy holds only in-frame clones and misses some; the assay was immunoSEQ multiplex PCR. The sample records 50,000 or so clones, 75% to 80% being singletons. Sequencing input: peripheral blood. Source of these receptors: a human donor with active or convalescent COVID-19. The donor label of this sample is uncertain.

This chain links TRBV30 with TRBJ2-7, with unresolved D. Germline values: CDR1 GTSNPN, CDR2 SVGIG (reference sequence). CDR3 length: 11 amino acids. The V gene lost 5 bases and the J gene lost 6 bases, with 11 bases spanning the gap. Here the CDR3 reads CAWDVSGEQYF. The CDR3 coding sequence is TGTGCCTGGGATGTGTCGGGCGAGCAGTACTTC.

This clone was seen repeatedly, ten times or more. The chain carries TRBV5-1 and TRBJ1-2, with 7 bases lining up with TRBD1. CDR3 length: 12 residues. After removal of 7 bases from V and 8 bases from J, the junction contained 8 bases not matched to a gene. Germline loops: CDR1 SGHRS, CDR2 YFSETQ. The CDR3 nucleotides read TGCGCCAGCCAGGGGACAGAGCAGGGCTACACCTTC. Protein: CASQGTEQGYTF.

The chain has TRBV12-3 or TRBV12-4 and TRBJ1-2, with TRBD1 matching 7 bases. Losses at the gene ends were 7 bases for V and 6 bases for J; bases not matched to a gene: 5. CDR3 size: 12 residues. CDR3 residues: CASITQGDGYTF. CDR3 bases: TGTGCCAGCATAACTCAGGGGGATGGCTACACCTTC.

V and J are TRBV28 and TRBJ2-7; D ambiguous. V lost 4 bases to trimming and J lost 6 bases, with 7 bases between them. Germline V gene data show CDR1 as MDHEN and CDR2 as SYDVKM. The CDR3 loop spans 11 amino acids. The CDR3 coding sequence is TGTGCCAGCAGTTATACCGGCGAGCAGTACTTC. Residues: CASSYTGEQYF.

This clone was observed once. The CDR3, as DNA: TGTGCCAGCAGTGAAGTACAGGGCTTAGGTACGCAGTATTTT. Encoded protein: CASSEVQGLGTQYF. The genes are TRBV2 and TRBJ2-3, with D tentatively TRBD1 (6 bases). Trimming cost V 1 base and J 8 bases, with 13 bases left between them. The CDR3 contains 14 residues. Germline CDR1 SNHLY, CDR2 FYNNEI.

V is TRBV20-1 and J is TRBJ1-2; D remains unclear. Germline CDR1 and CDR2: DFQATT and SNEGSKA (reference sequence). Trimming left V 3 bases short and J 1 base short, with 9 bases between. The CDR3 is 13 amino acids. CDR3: CSASEEGNYGYTF. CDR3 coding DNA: TGCAGTGCTAGTGAGGAGGGTAACTATGGCTACACCTTC.

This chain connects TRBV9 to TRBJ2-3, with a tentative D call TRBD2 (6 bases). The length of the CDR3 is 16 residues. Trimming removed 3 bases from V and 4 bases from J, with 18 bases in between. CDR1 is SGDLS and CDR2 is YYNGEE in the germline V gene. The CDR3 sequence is CASSALAQGVPDTQYF. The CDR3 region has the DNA TGTGCCAGCAGCGCCCTAGCGCAGGGAGTACCAGATACGCAGTATTTT.

CDR3 residues: CASSITSSYEQFF. The DNA of the CDR3 is TGTGCCAGTAGTATCACTAGTAGTTATGAGCAGTTCTTC. The V and J genes are TRBV19 and TRBJ2-1; tentatively, D is TRBD2 (5 bases). Germline V gene lookup returns CDR1 LNHDA and CDR2 SQIVND (reference sequence). Trimming took 3 bases from V and 8 from J, leaving 11 bases between them. This CDR3 is built from 13 residues.

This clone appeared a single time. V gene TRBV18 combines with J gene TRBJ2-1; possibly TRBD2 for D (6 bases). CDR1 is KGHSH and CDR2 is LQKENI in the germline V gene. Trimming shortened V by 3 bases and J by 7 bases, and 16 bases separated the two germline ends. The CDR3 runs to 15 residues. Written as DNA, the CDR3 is TGTGCCAGCTCACCGCCAGCCGCCGGGGGTAATGAGCAGTTCTTC. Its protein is CASSPPAAGGNEQFF. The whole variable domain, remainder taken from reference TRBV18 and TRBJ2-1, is NAGVMQNPRHLVRRRGQEARLRCSPMKGHSHVYWYRQLPEEGLKFMVYLQKENIIDESGMPKERFSAEFPKEGPSILRIQQVVRGDSAAYFCASSPPAAGGNEQFFGPGTRLTVL.

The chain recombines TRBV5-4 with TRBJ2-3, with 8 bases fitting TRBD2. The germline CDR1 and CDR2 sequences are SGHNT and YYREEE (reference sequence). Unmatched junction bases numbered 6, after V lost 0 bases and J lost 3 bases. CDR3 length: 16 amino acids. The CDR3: CASSLGVGRATDTQYF. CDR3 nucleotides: TGTGCCAGCAGCTTGGGGGTCGGGAGGGCAACAGATACGCAGTATTTT.

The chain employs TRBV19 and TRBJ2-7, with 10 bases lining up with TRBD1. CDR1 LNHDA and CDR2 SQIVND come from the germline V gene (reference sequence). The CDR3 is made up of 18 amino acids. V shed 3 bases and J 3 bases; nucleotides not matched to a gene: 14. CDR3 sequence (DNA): TGTGCCAGTAGTATGTCCGGGACAGGGGATATTAGGGTCTACGAGCAGTACTTC. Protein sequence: CASSMSGTGDIRVYEQYF.

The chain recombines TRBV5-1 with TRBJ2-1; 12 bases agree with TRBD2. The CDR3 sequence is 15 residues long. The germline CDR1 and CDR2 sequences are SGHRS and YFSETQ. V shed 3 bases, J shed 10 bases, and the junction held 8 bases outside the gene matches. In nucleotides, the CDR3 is TGCGCCAGCAGCTCCCTAGCGGGAGGGCCGGAAGAGCAGTTCTTC. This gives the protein CASSSLAGGPEEQFF.

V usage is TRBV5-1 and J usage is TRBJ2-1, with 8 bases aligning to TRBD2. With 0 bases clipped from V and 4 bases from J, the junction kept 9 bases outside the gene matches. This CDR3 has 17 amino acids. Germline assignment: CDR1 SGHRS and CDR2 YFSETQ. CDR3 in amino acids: CASSLVGKREIYNEQFF. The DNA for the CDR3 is TGCGCCAGCAGCTTGGTGGGTAAGCGGGAGATTTACAATGAGCAGTTCTTC.

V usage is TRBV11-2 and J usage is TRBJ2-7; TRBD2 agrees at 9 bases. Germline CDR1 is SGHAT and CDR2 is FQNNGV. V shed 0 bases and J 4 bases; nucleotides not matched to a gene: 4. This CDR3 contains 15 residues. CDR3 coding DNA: TGTGCCAGCAGCTTAGATCTAGCGGGGCCATACGAGCAGTACTTC. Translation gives CASSLDLAGPYEQYF.

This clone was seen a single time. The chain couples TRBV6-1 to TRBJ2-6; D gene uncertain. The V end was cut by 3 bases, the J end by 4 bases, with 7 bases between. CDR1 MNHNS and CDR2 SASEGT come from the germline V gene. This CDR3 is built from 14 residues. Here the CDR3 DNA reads TGTGCCAGCAGTGAGAGTTTGGGGGCCAACGTCCTGACTTTC. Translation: CASSESLGANVLTF.

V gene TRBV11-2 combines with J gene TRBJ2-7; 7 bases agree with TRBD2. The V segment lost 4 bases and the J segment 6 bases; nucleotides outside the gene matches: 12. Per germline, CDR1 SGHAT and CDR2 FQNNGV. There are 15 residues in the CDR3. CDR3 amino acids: CASSSRTRVFPEQYF. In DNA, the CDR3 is TGTGCCAGCAGCTCGAGGACTAGGGTATTCCCCGAGCAGTACTTC.

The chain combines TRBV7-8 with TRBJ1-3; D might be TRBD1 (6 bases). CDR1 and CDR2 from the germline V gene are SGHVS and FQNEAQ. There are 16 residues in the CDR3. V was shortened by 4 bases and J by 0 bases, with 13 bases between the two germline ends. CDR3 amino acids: CASSSRTAGSGNTIYF. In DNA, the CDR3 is TGTGCCAGCAGCTCCCGGACAGCCGGCTCTGGAAACACCATATATTTT.

The CDR3 DNA sequence: TGTGCCAGCAGCTCCGGGACAGGGGGTAACAATGAGCAGTTCTTC. It is translated as CASSSGTGGNNEQFF. The gene calls are TRBV11-3 and TRBJ2-1; 11 bases fit TRBD1. This CDR3 spans 15 amino acids. CDR1 is SGHNT and CDR2 is YENEEA in the germline V gene. J was trimmed by 5 bases and V by 4 bases; bases with no gene match: 4.

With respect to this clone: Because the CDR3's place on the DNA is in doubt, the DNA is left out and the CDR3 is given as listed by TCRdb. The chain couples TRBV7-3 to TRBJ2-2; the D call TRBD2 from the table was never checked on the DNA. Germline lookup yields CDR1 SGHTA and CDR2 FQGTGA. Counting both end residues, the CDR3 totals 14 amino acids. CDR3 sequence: CASSLGFGAGELFF.

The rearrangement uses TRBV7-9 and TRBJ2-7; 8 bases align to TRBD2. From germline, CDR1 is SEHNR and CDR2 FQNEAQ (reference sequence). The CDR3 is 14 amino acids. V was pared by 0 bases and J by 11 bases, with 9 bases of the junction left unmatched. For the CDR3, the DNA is TGTGCCAGCAGCTTAGCAGCGGGAGACCCCAGGGAGTACTTC. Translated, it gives CASSLAAGDPREYF.

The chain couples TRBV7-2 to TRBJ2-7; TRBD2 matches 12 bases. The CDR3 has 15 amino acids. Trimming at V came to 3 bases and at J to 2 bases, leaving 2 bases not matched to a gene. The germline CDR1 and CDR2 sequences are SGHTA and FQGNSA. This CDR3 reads CASSFRTSGAYEQYF. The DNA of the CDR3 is TGTGCCAGCAGCTTCCGGACTAGCGGGGCCTACGAGCAGTACTTC. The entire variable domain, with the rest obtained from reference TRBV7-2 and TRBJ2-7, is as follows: GAGVSQSPSNKVTEKGKDVELRCDPISGHTALYWYRQSLGQGLEFLIYFQGNSAPDKSGLPSDRFSAERTGGSVSTLTIQRTQQEDSAVYLCASSFRTSGAYEQYFGPGTRLTVT.

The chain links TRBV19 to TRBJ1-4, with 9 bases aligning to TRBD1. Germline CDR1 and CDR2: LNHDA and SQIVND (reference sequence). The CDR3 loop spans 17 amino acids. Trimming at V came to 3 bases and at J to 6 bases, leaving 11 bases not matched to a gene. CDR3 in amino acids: CASSIKVGGQGYEKLFF. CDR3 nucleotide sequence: TGTGCCAGTAGTATTAAGGTGGGGGGACAGGGATATGAAAAACTGTTTTTT.

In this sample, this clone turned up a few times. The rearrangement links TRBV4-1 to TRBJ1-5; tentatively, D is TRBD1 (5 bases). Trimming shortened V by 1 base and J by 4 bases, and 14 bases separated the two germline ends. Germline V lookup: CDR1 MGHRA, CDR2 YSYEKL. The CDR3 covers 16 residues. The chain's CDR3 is CASSQGPQGGNQPQHF. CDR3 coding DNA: TGCGCCAGCAGCCAAGGGCCGCAGGGTGGGAATCAGCCCCAGCATTTT.

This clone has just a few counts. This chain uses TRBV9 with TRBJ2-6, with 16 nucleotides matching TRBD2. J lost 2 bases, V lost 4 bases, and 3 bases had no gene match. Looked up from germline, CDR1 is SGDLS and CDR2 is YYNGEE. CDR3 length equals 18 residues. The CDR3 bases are TGTGCCAGCAGCCAAGGGACTAGCGGGAGGGCTGGGGCCAACGTCCTGACTTTC. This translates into CASSQGTSGRAGANVLTF.

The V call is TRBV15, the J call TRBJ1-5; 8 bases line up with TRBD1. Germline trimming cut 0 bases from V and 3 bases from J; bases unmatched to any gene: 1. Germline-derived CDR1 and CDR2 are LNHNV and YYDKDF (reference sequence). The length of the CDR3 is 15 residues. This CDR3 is CATSREDRANQPQHF. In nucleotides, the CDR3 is TGTGCCACCAGCAGAGAGGACAGGGCCAATCAGCCCCAGCATTTT.

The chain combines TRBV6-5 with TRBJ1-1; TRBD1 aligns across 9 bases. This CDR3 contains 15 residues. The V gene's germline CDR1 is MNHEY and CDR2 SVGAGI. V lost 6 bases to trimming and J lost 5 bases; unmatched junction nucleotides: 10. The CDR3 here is CASSQNPQGATEAFF. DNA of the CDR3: TGTGCCAGCAGCCAGAACCCACAGGGGGCTACTGAAGCTTTCTTT.

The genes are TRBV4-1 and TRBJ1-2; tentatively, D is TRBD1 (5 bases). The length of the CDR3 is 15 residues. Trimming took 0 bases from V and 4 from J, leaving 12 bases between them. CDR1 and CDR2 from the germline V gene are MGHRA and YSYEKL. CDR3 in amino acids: CASSQDRGWGYGYTF. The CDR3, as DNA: TGCGCCAGCAGCCAAGATAGGGGATGGGGCTATGGCTACACCTTC.

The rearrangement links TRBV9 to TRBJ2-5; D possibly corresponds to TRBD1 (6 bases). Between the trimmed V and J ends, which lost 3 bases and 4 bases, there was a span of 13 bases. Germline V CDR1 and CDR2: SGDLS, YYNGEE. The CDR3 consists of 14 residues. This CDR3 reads CASSERDRIETQYF. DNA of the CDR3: TGTGCCAGCAGCGAGAGAGACAGGATAGAGACCCAGTACTTC.

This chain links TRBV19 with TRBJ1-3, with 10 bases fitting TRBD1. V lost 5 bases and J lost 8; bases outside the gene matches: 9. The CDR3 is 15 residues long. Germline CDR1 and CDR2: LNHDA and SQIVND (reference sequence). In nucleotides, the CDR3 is TGTGCCAGTAGTTCCCACCGGGACAGGGGAGACACCATATATTTT. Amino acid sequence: CASSSHRDRGDTIYF. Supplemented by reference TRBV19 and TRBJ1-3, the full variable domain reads DGGITQSPKYLFRKEGQNVTLSCEQNLNHDAMYWYRQDPGQGLRLIYYSQIVNDFQKGDIAEGYSVSREKKESFPLTVTSAQKNPTAFYLCASSSHRDRGDTIYFGEGSWLTVV.

The CDR3: CASSHPGQGAWETQYF. CDR3 in DNA: TGTGCCAGCAGCCACCCCGGACAGGGGGCATGGGAGACCCAGTACTTC. This chain uses TRBV14 with TRBJ2-5; 11 bases align to TRBD1. Germline loops: CDR1 SGHDN, CDR2 FVKESK. The J segment lost 5 bases and the V segment lost 3 bases, leaving 8 bases of the junction unmatched. The CDR3 extends over 16 amino acids. The full variable domain, its missing parts supplied by reference TRBV14 and TRBJ2-5, is EAGVTQFPSHSVIEKGQTVTLRCDPISGHDNLYWYRRVMGKEIKFLLHFVKESKQDESGMPNNRFLAERTGGTYSTLKVQPAELEDSGVYFCASSHPGQGAWETQYFGPGTRLLVL.

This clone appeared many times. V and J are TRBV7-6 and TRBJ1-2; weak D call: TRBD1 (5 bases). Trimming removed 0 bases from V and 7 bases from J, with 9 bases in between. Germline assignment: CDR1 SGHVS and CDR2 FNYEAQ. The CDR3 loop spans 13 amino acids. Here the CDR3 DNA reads TGTGCCAGCAGCTTAGCGTGGGGGGGTGGCTACACCTTC. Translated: CASSLAWGGGYTF.